The subject of this entry is one T cell receptor (beta chain). Its antigen is not identified. This specimen belongs to a study of cytomegalovirus exposure and HLA in healthy donors. General study findings and limits: It was in a later analysis that TCR association rates were seen to vary by HLA locus, highest for DRB1 and lowest for HLA-C. Most observed TCR sequences were rare, whereas some public TCRs were detected in many donors.

The PCR ran on 60 Vbeta and 13 Jbeta primers. Libraries were prepared by immunoSEQ multiplex PCR; TCRdb keeps only in-frame clonotypes and omits some of them. This table holds roughly 100,000 clones, 78% found once. The source is a woman in her fifties or sixties in good health and CMV-seronegative. Sequenced input: PBMCs.

The CDR3 reads CSVTGQGAENYGYTF. The CDR3 bases are TGCAGCGTTACGGGACAGGGGGCAGAAAACTATGGCTACACCTTC. V is TRBV29-1 and J is TRBJ1-2, with 12 nucleotides matching TRBD1. This CDR3 comprises 15 residues. Trimming removed 5 bases from V and 2 bases from J; junction bases left unmatched: 6. Germline CDR1 is SQVTM and CDR2 is ANQGSEA.